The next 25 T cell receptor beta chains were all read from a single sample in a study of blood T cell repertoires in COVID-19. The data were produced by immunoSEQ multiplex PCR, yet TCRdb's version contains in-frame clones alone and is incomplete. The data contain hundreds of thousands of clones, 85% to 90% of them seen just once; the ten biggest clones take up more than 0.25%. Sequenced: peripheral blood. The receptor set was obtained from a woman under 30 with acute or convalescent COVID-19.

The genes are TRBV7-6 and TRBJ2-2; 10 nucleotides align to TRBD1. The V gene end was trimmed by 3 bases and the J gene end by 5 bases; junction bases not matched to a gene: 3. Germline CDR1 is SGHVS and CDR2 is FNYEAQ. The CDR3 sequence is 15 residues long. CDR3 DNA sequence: TGTGCCAGCAGCTTCGACAGGGGGCATACCGGGGAGCTGTTTTTT. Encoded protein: CASSFDRGHTGELFF.

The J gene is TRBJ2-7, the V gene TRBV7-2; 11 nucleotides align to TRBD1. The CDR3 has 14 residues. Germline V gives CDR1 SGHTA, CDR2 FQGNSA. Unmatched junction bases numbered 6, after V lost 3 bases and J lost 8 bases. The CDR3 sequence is CASSFDRDRGKQYF. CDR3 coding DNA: TGTGCCAGCAGCTTCGACCGGGACAGGGGGAAGCAGTACTTC.

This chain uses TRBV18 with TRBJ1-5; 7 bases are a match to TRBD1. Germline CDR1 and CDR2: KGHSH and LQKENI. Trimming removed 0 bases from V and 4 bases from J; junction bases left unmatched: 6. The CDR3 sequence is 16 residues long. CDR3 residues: CASSPPGPGGNQPQHF. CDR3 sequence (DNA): TGTGCCAGCTCACCACCCGGGCCAGGGGGAAATCAGCCCCAGCATTTT.

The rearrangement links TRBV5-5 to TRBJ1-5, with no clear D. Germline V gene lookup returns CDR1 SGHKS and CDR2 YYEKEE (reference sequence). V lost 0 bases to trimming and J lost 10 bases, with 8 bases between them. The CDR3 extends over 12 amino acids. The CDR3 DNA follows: TGTGCCAGCAGCTTGGGAGAGAGCCCCCAGCATTTT. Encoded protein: CASSLGESPQHF.

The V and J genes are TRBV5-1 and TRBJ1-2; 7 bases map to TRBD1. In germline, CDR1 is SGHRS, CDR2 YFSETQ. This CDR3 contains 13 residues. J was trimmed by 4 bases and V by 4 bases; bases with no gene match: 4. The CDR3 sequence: CASSPGQTYGYTF. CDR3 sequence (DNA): TGCGCCAGCAGCCCGGGACAGACCTATGGCTACACCTTC.

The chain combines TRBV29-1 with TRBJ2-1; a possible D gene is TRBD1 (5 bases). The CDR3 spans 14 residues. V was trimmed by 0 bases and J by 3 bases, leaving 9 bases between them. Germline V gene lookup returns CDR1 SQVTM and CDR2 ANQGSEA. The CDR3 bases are TGCAGCGTTGAAGAAGGGGATTTCTACAATGAGCAGTTCTTC. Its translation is CSVEEGDFYNEQFF.

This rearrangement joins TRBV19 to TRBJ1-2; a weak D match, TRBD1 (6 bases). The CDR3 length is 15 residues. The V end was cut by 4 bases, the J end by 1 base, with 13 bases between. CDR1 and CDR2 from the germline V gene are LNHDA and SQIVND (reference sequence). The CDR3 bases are TGTGCCAGTAGTACGCAGGGGACGGGTAACTATGGCTACACCTTC. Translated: CASSTQGTGNYGYTF.

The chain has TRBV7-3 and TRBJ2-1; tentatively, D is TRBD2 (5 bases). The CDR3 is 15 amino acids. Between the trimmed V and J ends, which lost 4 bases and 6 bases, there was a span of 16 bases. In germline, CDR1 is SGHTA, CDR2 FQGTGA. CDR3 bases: TGTGCCAGCAGCTCGGAAGGCACTAGTTCCAATGAGCAGTTCTTC. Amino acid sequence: CASSSEGTSSNEQFF.

The CDR3 loop is CAISEAGPGQPQHF. DNA of the CDR3: TGTGCCATCAGTGAGGCGGGGCCGGGTCAGCCCCAGCATTTT. The rearrangement uses TRBV10-3 and TRBJ1-5; a possible D gene is TRBD1 (5 bases). The CDR3 is 14 residues long. V shed 2 bases and J shed 6 bases, with 11 bases lying between them. CDR1 is ENHRY, CDR2 SYGVKD, per germline.

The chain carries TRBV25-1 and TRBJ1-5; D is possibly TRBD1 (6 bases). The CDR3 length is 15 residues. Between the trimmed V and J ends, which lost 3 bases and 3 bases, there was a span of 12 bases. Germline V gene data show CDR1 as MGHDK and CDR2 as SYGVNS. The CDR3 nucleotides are TGTGCCAGCAGTGACCGAACAGGGAACAATCAGCCCCAGCATTTT. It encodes CASSDRTGNNQPQHF.

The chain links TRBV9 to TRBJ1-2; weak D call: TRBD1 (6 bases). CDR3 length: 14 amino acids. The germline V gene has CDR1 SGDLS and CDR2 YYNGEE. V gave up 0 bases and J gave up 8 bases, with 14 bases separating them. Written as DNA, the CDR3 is TGTGCCAGCAGCGTAGCTGGACAGCTCGGGGGCTACACCTTC. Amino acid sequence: CASSVAGQLGGYTF.

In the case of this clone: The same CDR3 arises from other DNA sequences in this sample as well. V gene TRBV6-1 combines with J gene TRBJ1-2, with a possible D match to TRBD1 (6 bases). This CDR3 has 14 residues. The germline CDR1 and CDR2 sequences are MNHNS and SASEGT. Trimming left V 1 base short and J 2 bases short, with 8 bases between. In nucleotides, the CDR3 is TGTGCCAGCAGTGAAGGCGACAGGAACTATGGCTACACCTTC. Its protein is CASSEGDRNYGYTF.

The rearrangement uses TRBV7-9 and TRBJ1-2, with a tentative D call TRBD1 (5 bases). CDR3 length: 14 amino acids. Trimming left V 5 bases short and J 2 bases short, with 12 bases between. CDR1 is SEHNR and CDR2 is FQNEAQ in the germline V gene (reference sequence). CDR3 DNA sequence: TGTGCCAGCAGCCCAGACGCAGGGAACTATGGCTACACCTTC. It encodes CASSPDAGNYGYTF.

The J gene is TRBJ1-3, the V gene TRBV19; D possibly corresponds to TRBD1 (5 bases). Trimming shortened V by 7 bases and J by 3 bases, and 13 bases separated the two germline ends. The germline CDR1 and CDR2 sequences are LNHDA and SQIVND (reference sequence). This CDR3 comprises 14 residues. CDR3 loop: CASTKGQGGNTIYF. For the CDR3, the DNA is TGTGCCAGTACGAAGGGGCAGGGTGGAAACACCATATATTTT. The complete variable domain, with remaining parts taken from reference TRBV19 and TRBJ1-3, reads DGGITQSPKYLFRKEGQNVTLSCEQNLNHDAMYWYRQDPGQGLRLIYYSQIVNDFQKGDIAEGYSVSREKKESFPLTVTSAQKNPTAFYLCASTKGQGGNTIYFGEGSWLTVV.

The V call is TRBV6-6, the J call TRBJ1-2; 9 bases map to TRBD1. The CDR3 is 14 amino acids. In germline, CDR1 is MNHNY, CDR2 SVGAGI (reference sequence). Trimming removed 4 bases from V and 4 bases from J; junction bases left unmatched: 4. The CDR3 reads CASSSPDRGYGYTF. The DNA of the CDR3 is TGTGCCAGCAGTTCCCCGGACAGGGGCTATGGCTACACCTTC.

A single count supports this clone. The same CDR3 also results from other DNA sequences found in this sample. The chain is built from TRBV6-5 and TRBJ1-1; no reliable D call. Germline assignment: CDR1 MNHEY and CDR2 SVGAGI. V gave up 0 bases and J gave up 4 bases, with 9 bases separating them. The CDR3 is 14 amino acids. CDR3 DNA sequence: TGTGCCAGCAGTTACTCACGGGGAGGCACTGAAGCTTTCTTT. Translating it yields CASSYSRGGTEAFF.

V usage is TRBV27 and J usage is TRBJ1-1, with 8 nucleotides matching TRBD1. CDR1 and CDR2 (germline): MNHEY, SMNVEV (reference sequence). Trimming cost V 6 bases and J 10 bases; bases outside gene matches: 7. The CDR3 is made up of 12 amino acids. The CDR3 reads CASSGGTGGAFF. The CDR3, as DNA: TGTGCCAGCAGCGGAGGGACAGGTGGAGCTTTCTTT.

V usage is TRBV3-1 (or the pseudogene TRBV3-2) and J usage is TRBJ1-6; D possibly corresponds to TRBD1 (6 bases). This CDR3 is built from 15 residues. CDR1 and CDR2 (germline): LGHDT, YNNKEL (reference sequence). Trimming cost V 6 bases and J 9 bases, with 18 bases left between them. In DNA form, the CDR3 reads TGTGCCAGCAGTGCCGGGGGGGGGCTTGGTTCACCCCTCCACTTT. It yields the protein CASSAGGGLGSPLHF.

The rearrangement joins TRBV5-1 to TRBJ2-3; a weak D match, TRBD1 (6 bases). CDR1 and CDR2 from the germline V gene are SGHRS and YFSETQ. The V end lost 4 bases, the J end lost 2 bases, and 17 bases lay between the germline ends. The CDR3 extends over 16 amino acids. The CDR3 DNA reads TGCGCCAGCAGCCTATATTCCGGGACACCCACAGATACGCAGTATTTT. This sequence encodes CASSLYSGTPTDTQYF.

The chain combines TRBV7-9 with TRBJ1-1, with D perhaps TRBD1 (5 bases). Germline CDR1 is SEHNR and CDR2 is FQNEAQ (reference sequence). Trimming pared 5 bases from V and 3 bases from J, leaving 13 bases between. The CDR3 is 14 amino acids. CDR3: CASSPGFKDTEAFF. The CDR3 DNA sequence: TGTGCCAGCAGCCCAGGGTTTAAGGACACTGAAGCTTTCTTT. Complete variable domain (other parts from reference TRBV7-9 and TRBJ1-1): DTGVSQNPRHKITKRGQNVTFRCDPISEHNRLYWYRQTLGQGPEFLTYFQNEAQLEKSRLLSDRFSAERPKGSFSTLEIQRTEQGDSAMYLCASSPGFKDTEAFFGQGTRLTVV.

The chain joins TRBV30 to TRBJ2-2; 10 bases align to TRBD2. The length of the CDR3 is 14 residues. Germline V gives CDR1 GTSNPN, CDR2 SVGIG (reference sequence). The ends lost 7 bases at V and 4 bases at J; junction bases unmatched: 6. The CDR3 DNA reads TGTGCCTCGGAAGGGACTAGCGCCACCGGGGAGCTGTTTTTT. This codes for CASEGTSATGELFF.

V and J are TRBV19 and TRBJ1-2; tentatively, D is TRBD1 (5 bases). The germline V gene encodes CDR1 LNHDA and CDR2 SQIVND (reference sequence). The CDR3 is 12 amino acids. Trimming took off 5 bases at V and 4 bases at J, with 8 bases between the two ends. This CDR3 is CASSQGVYGYTF. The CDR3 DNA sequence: TGTGCCAGTAGTCAAGGGGTCTATGGCTACACCTTC.

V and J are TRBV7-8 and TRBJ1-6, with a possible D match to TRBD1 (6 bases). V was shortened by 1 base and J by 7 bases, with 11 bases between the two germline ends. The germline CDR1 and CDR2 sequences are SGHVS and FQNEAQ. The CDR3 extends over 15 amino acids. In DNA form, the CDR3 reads TGTGCCAGCAGCTTAGGAGACAGGAAAAATTCACCCCTCCACTTT. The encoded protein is CASSLGDRKNSPLHF.

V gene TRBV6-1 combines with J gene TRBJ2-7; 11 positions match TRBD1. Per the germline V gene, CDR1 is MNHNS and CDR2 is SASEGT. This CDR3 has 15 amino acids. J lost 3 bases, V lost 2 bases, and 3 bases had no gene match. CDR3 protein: CASSEWDRGVYEQYF. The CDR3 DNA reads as TGTGCCAGCAGTGAATGGGACAGGGGGGTCTACGAGCAGTACTTC.

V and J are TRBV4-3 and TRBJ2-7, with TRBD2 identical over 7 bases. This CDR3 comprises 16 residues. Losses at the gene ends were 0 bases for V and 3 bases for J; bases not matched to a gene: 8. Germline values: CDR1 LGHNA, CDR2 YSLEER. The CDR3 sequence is CASSQDLGGGLYEQYF. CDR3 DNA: TGCGCCAGCAGCCAAGATCTCGGCGGGGGACTCTACGAGCAGTACTTC.